Listed below are T cell receptor beta chains from one sample, sequenced in a study of cytomegalovirus exposure and HLA in healthy donors. The repertoire was sequenced with immunoSEQ multiplex PCR; TCRdb's copy has only in-frame clones and lacks some. The sample has around 180,000 clones, approximately 80% seen once. The specimen was PBMCs. Receptors were obtained from a girl aged 2 to 10 in good health and CMV-seropositive. Both conserved end residues are part of each CDR3. D genes are given only for firm matches. Size values are once, few and many counts, or a class for expanded clones, and some rows have none.

>TRBJ2-7|.|TRBV7-3|TRBD2
CASSLGGGAYEQYF
TGTGCCAGCAGCTTAGGGGGGGGAGCCTACGAGCAGTACTTC
>TRBJ1-1|.|TRBV18|TRBD1
CASSPGIQGFGTEAFF
TGTGCCAGCTCACCCGGCATACAGGGGTTTGGCACTGAAGCTTTCTTT
>TRBJ2-6|.|TRBV6-5|.
CASSYSRSSGANVLTF
TGTGCCAGCAGTTACTCGCGAAGCTCTGGGGCCAACGTCCTGACTTTC
>TRBJ2-7|.|TRBV5-1|.
CASSPATSPATYEQYF
TGCGCCAGCAGCCCAGCAACTAGTCCCGCGACCTACGAGCAGTACTTC
>TRBJ2-1|.|TRBV15|TRBD1
CATSGTGSYNEQFF
TGTGCCACCAGCGGGACAGGCTCCTACAATGAGCAGTTCTTC
>TRBJ2-5|.|TRBV10-1|.
CASSEGTGGLGETQYF
TGCGCCAGCAGTGAAGGAACAGGTGGCTTGGGTGAGACCCAGTACTTC
>TRBJ1-2|few|TRBV6-6|TRBD1
CASSRGQGESYGYTF
TGTGCCAGCAGTAGAGGACAGGGGGAGAGCTATGGCTACACCTTC
>TRBJ1-5|few|TRBV2|.
CASGEPYNQPQHF
TGTGCCAGCGGAGAGCCATACAATCAGCCCCAGCATTTT
>TRBJ1-1|.|TRBV12-5|.
CASGFRDRLNTEAFF
TGTGCTAGTGGTTTCCGTGACAGGTTGAACACTGAAGCTTTCTTT
>TRBJ1-1|.|TRBV6-5|TRBD1
CASSLQGVPEAFF
TGTGCCAGCAGCCTACAGGGGGTCCCTGAAGCTTTCTTT
>TRBJ2-1|.|TRBV5-6|TRBD1
CASSMMLQGAYNEQFF
TGTGCCAGCAGTATGATGCTACAGGGGGCTTACAATGAGCAGTTCTTC
>TRBJ2-7|.|TRBV10-3|.
CAISATAGFSYEQYF
TGTGCCATCAGTGCTACTGCGGGGTTCTCCTACGAGCAGTACTTC
>TRBJ2-1|few|TRBV2|.
CASSLAGQFF
TGTGCCAGCAGTCTCGCCGGGCAGTTCTTC